A single sample is the source of the 17 T cell receptor beta chains below, sequenced in a study of T-cell reconstitution after alpha-beta-depleted transplantation in children. Preparation of the TCRbeta library used unique molecular identifiers. TCRdb fed the PCR reads into MiXCR, producing one record per CDR3 protein. The sample includes 250,000 to 350,000 distinct CDR3 sequences, nearly 10% of them seen just once. Here the sequenced sample was PBMCs from the stem cell graft donor, taken from the stem cell graft. Receptors originate from a human donor who donated a stem cell graft to a child with SCID.

This clonotype appeared a few times. The chain employs TRBV12-3 or TRBV12-4 and TRBJ1-5; D may be TRBD1 (5 bases). CDR3 size: 15 residues. Trimming shortened V by 1 base and J by 7 bases, and 14 bases separated the two germline ends. The CDR3 here is CASSLVGRVWQPQHF. The CDR3 bases are TGTGCCAGCAGTTTAGTCGGCAGGGTGTGGCAGCCCCAGCATTTT.

This clonotype was picked up a small number of times. This chain links TRBV6-5 with TRBJ2-4; a weak D match, TRBD1 (6 bases). V lost 0 bases and J lost 0, with 9 bases in between. The germline gives CDR1 MNHEY, CDR2 SVGAGI. CDR3 length equals 16 residues. The CDR3 sequence is CASSYSSRGAKNIQYF. CDR3 coding DNA: TGTGCCAGCAGTTACTCTTCCAGGGGAGCCAAAAACATTCAGTACTTC.

This clonotype has a count of ten or more. DNA of the CDR3: TGTGCCAGCAGTTTGGCACAAAACACTGAAGCTTTCTTT. Protein product: CASSLAQNTEAFF. The rearrangement joins TRBV12-3 or TRBV12-4 to TRBJ1-1; D gene unclear. The CDR3 is 13 residues long. V shed 3 bases and J shed 2 bases, with 7 bases lying between them.

The table lists this clonotype with a few counts. This sequence joins TRBV12-3 or TRBV12-4 and TRBJ2-1; 7 nucleotides match TRBD1. The CDR3 runs 16 residues. The J segment lost 2 bases and the V segment lost 5 bases, leaving 9 bases of the junction unmatched. The CDR3 spells CASSHWTGTAYNEQFF. CDR3 nucleotides: TGTGCCAGCAGTCATTGGACCGGGACAGCCTACAATGAGCAGTTCTTC.

This clonotype was observed a handful of times. The chain carries TRBV10-3 and TRBJ1-4; the D is unclear. Trimming stripped 2 bases from V and 8 bases from J, with 12 bases between. Germline CDR1 ENHRY, CDR2 SYGVKD. The CDR3 runs to 14 residues. The CDR3, as DNA: TGTGCCATCAGTGAGGAGTTCGGAGAGGAAAAACTGTTTTTT. Encoded protein: CAISEEFGEEKLFF.

This clonotype has more than one count but fewer than ten. The V call is TRBV5-6, the J call TRBJ1-2; D not certain. CDR3 size: 13 residues. The V gene's germline CDR1 is SGHDT and CDR2 YYEEEE. V shed 5 bases and J shed 4 bases, with 12 bases lying between them. CDR3 region: CASRSDRFYGYTF. CDR3 DNA: TGTGCCAGCAGATCGGACCGTTTCTATGGCTACACCTTC.

In its sample, this clonotype was seen a few times. The chain couples TRBV6-5 to TRBJ1-1; no firm D call. The V end was cut by 0 bases, the J end by 7 bases, with 12 bases between. Germline CDR1 MNHEY, CDR2 SVGAGI. The CDR3 covers 14 residues. The CDR3 here is CASSYSELGREAFF. The CDR3 DNA reads as TGTGCCAGCAGTTACTCGGAGCTTGGCCGTGAAGCTTTCTTT.

The chain has TRBV15 and TRBJ2-2; TRBD1 or TRBD2 may be the D gene (5 bases each). The CDR3 extends over 15 amino acids. Germline V gene data show CDR1 as LNHNV and CDR2 as YYDKDF (reference sequence). V was cut by 0 bases and J by 3 bases, with 8 bases left in between. The CDR3 here is CATSRELGDTGELFF. The CDR3 DNA follows: TGTGCCACCAGCAGAGAGTTGGGGGACACCGGGGAGCTGTTTTTT.

This clonotype was recorded at least ten times. The rearrangement links TRBV12-3 or TRBV12-4 to TRBJ2-5, with TRBD1 as a possible D gene (5 bases). The CDR3 has 13 residues. Between the trimmed V and J ends, which lost 7 bases and 2 bases, there was a span of 11 bases. CDR3 DNA: TGTGCCAGCACCACGACAGTTCAAGAGACCCAGTACTTC. Its protein product is CASTTTVQETQYF.

The J gene is TRBJ1-2, the V gene TRBV5-1, with 8 bases identical to TRBD1. Germline CDR1 is SGHRS and CDR2 is YFSETQ. After removal of 0 bases from V and 2 bases from J, the junction contained 3 bases not matched to a gene. This CDR3 is built from 15 residues. The CDR3 sequence: CASSLDQGANYGYTF. As DNA, the CDR3 is TGCGCCAGCAGCTTGGATCAGGGGGCCAACTATGGCTACACCTTC.

This rearrangement joins TRBV20-1 to TRBJ2-5, with D tentatively TRBD1 (6 bases). The CDR3 runs 15 residues. Germline V gene data show CDR1 as DFQATT and CDR2 as SNEGSKA (reference sequence). Trimming cost V 3 bases and J 1 base, with 15 bases left between them. The CDR3 loop reads CSASVDRQFQETQYF. The CDR3 coding sequence is TGCAGTGCTAGCGTTGACAGGCAATTCCAAGAGACCCAGTACTTC.

V is TRBV6-5 and J is TRBJ2-7, with unresolved D. This CDR3 region has 12 residues. Germline CDR1 reads MNHEY; CDR2 reads SVGAGI. V lost 8 bases and J lost 7, with 15 bases in between. Here the CDR3 reads CASGVPEIEQYF. The CDR3 DNA is TGTGCCAGCGGGGTTCCAGAGATTGAGCAGTACTTC.

The sample holds many counts of this clonotype. This rearrangement joins TRBV20-1 to TRBJ2-1; TRBD2 matches at 7 bases. V gave up 0 bases and J gave up 4 bases; unmatched junction bases: 9. The length of the CDR3 is 16 residues. Germline values: CDR1 DFQATT, CDR2 SNEGSKA (reference sequence). Here the CDR3 reads CSARDQRGVRYNEQFF. The CDR3 coding sequence is TGCAGTGCTAGAGATCAGCGGGGTGTCCGTTACAATGAGCAGTTCTTC.

This clonotype was seen a few times. The chain joins TRBV7-9 to TRBJ2-6, with D uncertain. Germline V gene sequence: CDR1 SEHNR, CDR2 FQNEAQ (reference sequence). The CDR3 contains 16 residues. V lost 2 bases to trimming and J lost 0 bases, with 8 bases between them. The CDR3 reads CASSLRTVSGANVLTF. The CDR3 DNA reads TGTGCCAGCAGCTTACGGACGGTCTCTGGGGCCAACGTCCTGACTTTC.

The chain has TRBV5-5 and TRBJ1-5; D remains unclear. The CDR3 runs 17 residues. Trimming removed 5 bases from V and 0 bases from J, with 18 bases in between. Germline V gene data show CDR1 as SGHKS and CDR2 as YYEKEE (reference sequence). As DNA, the CDR3 is TGTGCCAGCAGTCGGGAAAACCCCAGTCTTAGCAATCAGCCCCAGCATTTT. Translated: CASSRENPSLSNQPQHF.

The rearrangement links TRBV6-2 or TRBV6-3 to TRBJ2-1; no reliable D call. This CDR3 region has 14 residues. Trimming took off 5 bases at V and 9 bases at J, with 17 bases between the two ends. Germline V lookup: CDR1 MNHEY, CDR2 SVGEGT. CDR3 sequence: CASSPRIESIEQFF. The CDR3 nucleotides read TGTGCCAGCAGTCCACGGATAGAGAGTATTGAGCAGTTCTTC.

The J gene is TRBJ1-6, the V gene TRBV4-1, with a tentative D call TRBD1 (5 bases). V was trimmed by 1 base and J by 7 bases, leaving 11 bases between them. Germline V gene sequence: CDR1 MGHRA, CDR2 YSYEKL. This CDR3 spans 15 amino acids. The CDR3 is CASSQVPGENSPLHF. DNA for the CDR3: TGCGCCAGCAGCCAAGTCCCGGGGGAGAATTCACCCCTCCACTTT.